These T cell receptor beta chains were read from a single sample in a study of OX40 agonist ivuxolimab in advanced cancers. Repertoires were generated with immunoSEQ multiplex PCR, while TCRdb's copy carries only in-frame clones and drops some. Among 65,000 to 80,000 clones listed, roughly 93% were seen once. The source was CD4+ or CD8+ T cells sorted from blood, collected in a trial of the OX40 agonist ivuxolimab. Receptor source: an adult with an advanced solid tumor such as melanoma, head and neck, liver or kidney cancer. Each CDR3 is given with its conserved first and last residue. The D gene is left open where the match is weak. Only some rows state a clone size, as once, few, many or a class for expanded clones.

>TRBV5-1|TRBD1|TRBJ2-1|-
TGCGCCAGCAGCTGGGGACAGGGGCCCCTCCAGGCCTGGGGGAATGAGCAGTTCTTC
CASSWGQGPLQAWGNEQFF
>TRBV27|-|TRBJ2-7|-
TGTGCCAGCAGTTTATGGGCCGGGACATGGTCATGGGAGCAGTACTTC
CASSLWAGTWSWEQYF
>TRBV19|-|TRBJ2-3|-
TGTGCCAGTAGTATAGGTGATCATACAGATACGCAGTATTTT
CASSIGDHTDTQYF
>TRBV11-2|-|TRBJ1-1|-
TGTGCCAGCAGCTTAGATTGGGGCACTGAAGCTTTCTTT
CASSLDWGTEAFF
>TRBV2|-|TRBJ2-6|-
TGTGCCAGCAGTGAATATAATGCTGGGGCCAACGTCCTGACTTTC
CASSEYNAGANVLTF
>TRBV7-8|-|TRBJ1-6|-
TGTGCCAGCAGCTTAGGATCCGGGTCACCCCTCCACTTT
CASSLGSGSPLHF
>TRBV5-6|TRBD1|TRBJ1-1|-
TGTGCCAGCAGCCCGGACAGGGGGTTTACTGAAGCTTTCTTT
CASSPDRGFTEAFF
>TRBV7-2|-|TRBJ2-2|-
TGTGCCAGCAGCTTAGTCCCAGGTGGGGAGCTGTTTTTT
CASSLVPGGELFF
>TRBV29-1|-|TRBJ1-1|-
TGCAGCGTTGACGTTGGCAGGGACACTGAAGCTTTCTTT
CSVDVGRDTEAFF
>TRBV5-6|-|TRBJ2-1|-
TGTGCCAGCAGCTTCGGGGGATCTTCCTACAATGAGCAGTTCTTC
CASSFGGSSYNEQFF
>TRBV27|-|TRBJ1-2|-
TGTGCCAGCAGTTCGCGACAGGACTATGGCTACACCTTC
CASSSRQDYGYTF
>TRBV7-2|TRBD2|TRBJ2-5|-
TGTGCCAGCAGCCCAGGGACTAGCGGGAGCCCACTCCAAGAGACCCAGTACTTC
CASSPGTSGSPLQETQYF
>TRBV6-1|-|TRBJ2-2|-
TGTGCCAGCATAGGGGCAGGGGGGACCGGGGAGCTGTTTTTT
CASIGAGGTGELFF
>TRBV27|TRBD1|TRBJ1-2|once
TGTGCCAGCAGTTTAGGGTGGGGACAGGGGGTTAGCTATGGCTACACCTTC
CASSLGWGQGVSYGYTF
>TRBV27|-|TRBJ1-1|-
TGTGCCAGCAGTTTCCGGGGGCAAAACACTGAAGCTTTCTTT
CASSFRGQNTEAFF
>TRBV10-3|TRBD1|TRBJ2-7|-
TGTGCCATCAGTGAGTCGGGGACAGGGATCTACGAGCAGTACTTC
CAISESGTGIYEQYF
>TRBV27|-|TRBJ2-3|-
TGTGCCAGCAGTTCCAGAGATACGCAGTATTTT
CASSSRDTQYF